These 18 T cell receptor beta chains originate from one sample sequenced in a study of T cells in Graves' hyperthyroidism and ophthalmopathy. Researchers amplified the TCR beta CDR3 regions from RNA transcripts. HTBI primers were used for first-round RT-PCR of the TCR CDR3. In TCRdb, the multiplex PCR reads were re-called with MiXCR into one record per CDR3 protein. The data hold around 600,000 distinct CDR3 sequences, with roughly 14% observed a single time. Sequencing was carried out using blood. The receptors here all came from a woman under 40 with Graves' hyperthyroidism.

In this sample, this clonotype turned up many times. CDR3 protein: CASSAVAANTEAFF. In DNA, the CDR3 is TGTGCCAGTAGCGCCGTCGCTGCGAACACTGAAGCTTTCTTT. The chain combines TRBV19 with TRBJ1-1; no clear D. Trimming shortened V by 6 bases and J by 1 base, and 12 bases separated the two germline ends. The CDR3 extends over 14 amino acids. Germline V gene sequence: CDR1 LNHDA, CDR2 SQIVND (reference sequence).

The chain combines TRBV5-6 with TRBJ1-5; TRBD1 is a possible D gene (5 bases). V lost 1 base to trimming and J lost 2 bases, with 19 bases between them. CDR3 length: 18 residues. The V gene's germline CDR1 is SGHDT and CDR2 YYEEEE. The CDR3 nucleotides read TGTGCCAGCAGCTTGCTAAGAGGGCAGGGCTTCGGCAATCAGCCCCAGCATTTT. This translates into CASSLLRGQGFGNQPQHF.

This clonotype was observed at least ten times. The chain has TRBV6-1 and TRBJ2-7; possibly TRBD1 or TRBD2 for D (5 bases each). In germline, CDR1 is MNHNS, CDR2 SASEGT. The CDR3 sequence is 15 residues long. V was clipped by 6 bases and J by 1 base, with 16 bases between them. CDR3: CASRKTRDLSYEQYF. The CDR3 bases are TGTGCCAGCAGGAAAACCAGGGACCTTTCCTACGAGCAGTACTTC.

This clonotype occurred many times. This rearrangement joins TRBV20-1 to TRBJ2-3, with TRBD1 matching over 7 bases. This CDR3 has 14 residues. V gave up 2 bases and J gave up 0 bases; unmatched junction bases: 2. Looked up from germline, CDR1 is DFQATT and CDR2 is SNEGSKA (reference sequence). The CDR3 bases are TGCAGTGCTAGATGGGACAGAAGCACAGATACGCAGTATTTT. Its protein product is CSARWDRSTDTQYF.

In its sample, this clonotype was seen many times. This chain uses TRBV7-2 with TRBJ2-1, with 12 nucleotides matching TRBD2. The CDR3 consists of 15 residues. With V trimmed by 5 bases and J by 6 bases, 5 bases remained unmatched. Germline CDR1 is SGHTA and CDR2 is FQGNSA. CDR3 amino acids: CASSMGTSGLNEQFF. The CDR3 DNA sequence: TGTGCCAGCAGCATGGGGACTAGCGGGCTCAATGAGCAGTTCTTC.

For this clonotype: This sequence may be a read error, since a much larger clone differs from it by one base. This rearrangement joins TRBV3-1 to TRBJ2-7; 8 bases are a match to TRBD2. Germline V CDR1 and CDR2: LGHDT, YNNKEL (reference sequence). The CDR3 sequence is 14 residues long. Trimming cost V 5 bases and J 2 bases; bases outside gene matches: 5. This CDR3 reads CASSEGTRTYEQYF. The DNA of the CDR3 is TGTGCCAGCAGCGAAGGGACTAGAACCTACGAGCAGTACTTC.

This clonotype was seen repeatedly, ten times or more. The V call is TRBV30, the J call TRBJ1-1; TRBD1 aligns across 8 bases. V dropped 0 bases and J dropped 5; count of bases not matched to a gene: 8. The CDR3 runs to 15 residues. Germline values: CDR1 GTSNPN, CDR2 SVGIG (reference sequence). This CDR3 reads CAWSVRTGMGTEAFF. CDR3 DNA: TGTGCCTGGAGTGTGCGGACAGGGATGGGGACTGAAGCTTTCTTT.

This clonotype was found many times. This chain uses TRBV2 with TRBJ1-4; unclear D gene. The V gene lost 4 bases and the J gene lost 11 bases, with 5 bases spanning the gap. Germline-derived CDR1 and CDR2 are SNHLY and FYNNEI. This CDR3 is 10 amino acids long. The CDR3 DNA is TGTGCCAGCAGTGCCAGCAAACTGTTTTTT. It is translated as CASSASKLFF.

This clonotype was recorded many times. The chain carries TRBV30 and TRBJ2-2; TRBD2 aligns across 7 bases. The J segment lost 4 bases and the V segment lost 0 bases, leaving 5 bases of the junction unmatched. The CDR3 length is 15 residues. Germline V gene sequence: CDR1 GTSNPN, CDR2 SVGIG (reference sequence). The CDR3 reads CAWSVISGPTGELFF. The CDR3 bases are TGTGCCTGGAGTGTAATTAGCGGGCCCACCGGGGAGCTGTTTTTT.

CDR3 region: CASSYSDRGPPDTQYF. CDR3 bases: TGTGCCAGCAGTTACTCCGACAGGGGGCCGCCAGATACGCAGTATTTT. The genes are TRBV6-2 or TRBV6-3 and TRBJ2-3; 10 positions match TRBD1. V trimming: 0 bases; J trimming: 4 bases; junction bases outside the gene matches: 4. The CDR3 extends over 16 amino acids. The germline gives CDR1 MNHEY, CDR2 SVGEGT.

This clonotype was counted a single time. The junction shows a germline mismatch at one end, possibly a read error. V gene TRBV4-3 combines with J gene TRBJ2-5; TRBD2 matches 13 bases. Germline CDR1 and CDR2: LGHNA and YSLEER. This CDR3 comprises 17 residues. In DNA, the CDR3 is TGCGCCAGCAACCAAGGGACTAGCGGGATCGGTTGGGAGACCCAGTACTTC. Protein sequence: CASNQGTSGIGWETQYF.

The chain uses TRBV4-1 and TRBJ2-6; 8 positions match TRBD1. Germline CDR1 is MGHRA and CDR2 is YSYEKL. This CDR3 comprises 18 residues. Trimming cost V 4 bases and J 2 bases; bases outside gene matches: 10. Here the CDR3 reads CASSPWRQGLAGANVLTF. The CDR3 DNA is TGCGCCAGCAGCCCATGGCGACAGGGGTTGGCTGGGGCCAACGTCCTGACTTTC.

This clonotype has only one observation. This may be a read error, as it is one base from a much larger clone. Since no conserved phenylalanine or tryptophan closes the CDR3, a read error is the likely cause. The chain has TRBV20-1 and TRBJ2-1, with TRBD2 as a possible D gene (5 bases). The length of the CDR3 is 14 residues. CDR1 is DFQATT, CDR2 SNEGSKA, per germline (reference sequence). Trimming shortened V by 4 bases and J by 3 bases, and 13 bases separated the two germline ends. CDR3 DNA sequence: TGCAGTGCTAAGGAGGATAACCTCTACAATGAGCAGTTCCTC. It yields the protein CSAKEDNLYNEQFL.

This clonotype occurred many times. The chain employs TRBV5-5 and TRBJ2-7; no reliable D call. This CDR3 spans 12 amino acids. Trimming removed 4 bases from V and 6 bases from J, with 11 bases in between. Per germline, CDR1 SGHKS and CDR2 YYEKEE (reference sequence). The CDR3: CASSPTPLEQYF. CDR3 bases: TGTGCCAGCAGCCCGACTCCTCTCGAGCAGTACTTC.

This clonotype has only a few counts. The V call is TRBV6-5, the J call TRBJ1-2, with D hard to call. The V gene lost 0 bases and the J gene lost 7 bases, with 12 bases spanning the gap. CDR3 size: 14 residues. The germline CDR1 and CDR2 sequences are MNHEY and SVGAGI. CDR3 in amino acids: CASSYSRATVGYTF. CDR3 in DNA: TGTGCCAGCAGTTACTCGAGAGCCACAGTTGGCTACACCTTC.

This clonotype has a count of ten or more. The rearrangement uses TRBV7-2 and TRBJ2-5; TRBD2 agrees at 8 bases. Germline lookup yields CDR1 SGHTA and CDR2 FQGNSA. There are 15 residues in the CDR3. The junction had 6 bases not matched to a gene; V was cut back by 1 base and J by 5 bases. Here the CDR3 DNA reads TGTGCCAGCAGCTTAGGGGCGGGAGGAGGCGAGACCCAGTACTTC. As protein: CASSLGAGGGETQYF.

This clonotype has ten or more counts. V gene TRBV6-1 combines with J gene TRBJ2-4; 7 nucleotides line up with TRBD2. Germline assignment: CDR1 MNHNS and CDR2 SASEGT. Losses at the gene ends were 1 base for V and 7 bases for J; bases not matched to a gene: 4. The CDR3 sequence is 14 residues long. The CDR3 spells CASSEGGGRNIQYF. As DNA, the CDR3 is TGTGCCAGCAGTGAAGGGGGGGGACGGAACATTCAGTACTTC.

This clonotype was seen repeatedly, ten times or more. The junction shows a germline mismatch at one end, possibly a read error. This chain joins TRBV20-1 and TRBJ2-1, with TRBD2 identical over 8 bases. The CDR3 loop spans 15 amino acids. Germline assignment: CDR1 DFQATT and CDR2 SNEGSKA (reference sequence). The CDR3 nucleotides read TGCAGTGCTGGAGAACTAGCGGTCCATTACAATGAGCAGTTCTTC. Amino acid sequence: CSAGELAVHYNEQFF.